The source of this T cell receptor beta chain is a study of T cells after yellow fever vaccination. Study observations and caveats: Abundant bulk-population clonotypes could contaminate the FACS-sorted repertoires. Subsequent booster samples again held most clones from primary vaccination (96% CD4, roughly 88% CD8).

This clonotype was seen at least ten times. Its antigen is not identified. One entry per CDR3 protein, called by TCRdb with MiXCR from the 5' RACE reads. In the table there are about 320,000 distinct CDR3 sequences, around 10% of which are singletons. The V and J ends lost 3 bases and 1 base respectively, with 13 bases between them. The CDR3 has 15 residues. The chain recombines TRBV12-3 or TRBV12-4 with TRBJ2-7; a possible D gene is TRBD2 (7 bases). The source of this sequence is a man between 18 and 35 years old who received the YFV17D yellow fever vaccine. The specimen comprised CD4+ T cells sorted from PBMCs, sampled 45 days after the yellow fever booster vaccination. The CDR3 here is CASSFRGGSSYEQYF. In nucleotides, the CDR3 is TGTGCCAGCAGTTTTCGCGGGGGCTCTTCCTACGAGCAGTACTTC.